Listed below are T cell receptor beta chains from one sample, sequenced in a study of cytomegalovirus exposure and HLA in healthy donors. TCRdb's table, derived via immunoSEQ multiplex PCR, lists solely in-frame clones and lacks some. The top ten clones hold roughly 6% of a sample with about 210,000 clones, roughly 87% of them seen once. The sample comprised PBMCs. The receptor set was obtained from a man in his forties or fifties in good health and CMV-seropositive. Both conserved end residues are part of each CDR3. D genes are given only for firm matches. Clone sizes are given selectively: once, few, many, or a class where the clone is expanded.

cdr3_nt cdr3_aa j_call d_call clone_size v_call
TGTGCCAGCACTCTCCTGGGGAGCGCGAACACCGGGGAGCTGTTTTTT CASTLLGSANTGELFF TRBJ2-2 NA few TRBV27
TGTGCCAGCAGCAACCTGATTTGGACTAGCGGGAGCACAGATACGCAGTATTTT CASSNLIWTSGSTDTQYF TRBJ2-3 TRBD2 NA TRBV7-9
TGTGCCAGCAGCTTGGTAGTCTTCGGGACAGGGCATCAGCCCCAGCATTTT CASSLVVFGTGHQPQHF TRBJ1-5 TRBD1 NA TRBV5-8
TGTGCCAGCAGCACGGCCGGGACTAGCGGGAATGAGCAGTTCTTC CASSTAGTSGNEQFF TRBJ2-1 TRBD2 NA TRBV9
TGCGCCAGCAGCCAAGTAGGGCTAGCGTACGAGCAGTACTTC CASSQVGLAYEQYF TRBJ2-7 NA NA TRBV4-1
TGTGCCAGCAGCCCGGACTGGGAGACCCAGTACTTC CASSPDWETQYF TRBJ2-5 NA NA TRBV14
TGTGCCAGCAGCTTGTGGGGGGTTGTAGGCACAGATACGCAGTATTTT CASSLWGVVGTDTQYF TRBJ2-3 NA NA TRBV5-4
TGTGCCGGACTAGGGCCGGGGGACACTGAAGCTTTCTTT CAGLGPGDTEAFF TRBJ1-1 NA NA TRBV2
TGTGCCAGCAGCTTTAGCCAGGACAGGAAAGAGACCCAGTACTTC CASSFSQDRKETQYF TRBJ2-5 TRBD1 NA TRBV13
TGTGCCAGCACCCGGGCTGGGGCCAACGTCCTGACTTTC CASTRAGANVLTF TRBJ2-6 NA NA TRBV28
TGTGCCAGCAGCACGGGACTGGGGGTAACTAATGAAAAACTGTTTTTT CASSTGLGVTNEKLFF TRBJ1-4 NA NA TRBV5-8
TGCAGCGTTGTGGAGGGCAATCAGCCCCAGCATTTT CSVVEGNQPQHF TRBJ1-5 NA NA TRBV29-1
TGTGCCAGCAGCTCCGAGGTGGTGGTCACTGAAGCTTTCTTT CASSSEVVVTEAFF TRBJ1-1 NA few TRBV7-2
TGTGCCAGCAGTGAAGGGACAGAAGAGACCCAGTACTTC CASSEGTEETQYF TRBJ2-5 NA NA TRBV2
TGTGCCACCAGCAGAGATGGTCAGGGAAGTAGAGTCGACGAGCAGTACTTC CATSRDGQGSRVDEQYF TRBJ2-7 NA NA TRBV15
TGCGCCAGCAGCTTGGGTTCGGGGTCTGGAGAGCAGTTCTTC CASSLGSGSGEQFF TRBJ2-1 NA NA TRBV5-1
TGCGCCAGCAGTGAGGTCGGGACAGGGGGGTTTGCGAGCACAGATACGCAGTATTTT CASSEVGTGGFASTDTQYF TRBJ2-3 TRBD1 few TRBV10-1
TGTGCCAGCAGCCGTCGGGACTTTAATGAGCAGTTCTTC CASSRRDFNEQFF TRBJ2-1 NA NA TRBV7-9
TGCGCCAGCAGCCAAGGCGGGGGGATAGATACGCAGTATTTT CASSQGGGIDTQYF TRBJ2-3 TRBD2 NA TRBV4-1